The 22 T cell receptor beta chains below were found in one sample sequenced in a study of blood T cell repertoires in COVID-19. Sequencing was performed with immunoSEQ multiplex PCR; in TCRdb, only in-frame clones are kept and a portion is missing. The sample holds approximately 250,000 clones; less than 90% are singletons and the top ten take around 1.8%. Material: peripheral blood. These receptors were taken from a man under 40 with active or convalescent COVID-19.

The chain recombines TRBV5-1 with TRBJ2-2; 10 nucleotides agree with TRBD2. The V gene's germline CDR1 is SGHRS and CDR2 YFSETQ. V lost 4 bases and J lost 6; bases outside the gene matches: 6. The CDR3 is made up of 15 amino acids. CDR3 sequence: CASSGVLAGAGELFF. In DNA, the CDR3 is TGCGCCAGCAGCGGTGTCCTAGCGGGGGCCGGGGAGCTGTTTTTT.

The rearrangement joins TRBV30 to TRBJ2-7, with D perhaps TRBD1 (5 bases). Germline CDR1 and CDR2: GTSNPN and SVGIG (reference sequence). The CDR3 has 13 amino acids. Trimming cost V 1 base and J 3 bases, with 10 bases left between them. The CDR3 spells CAWSEDSIYEQYF. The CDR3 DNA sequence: TGTGCCTGGAGTGAAGACAGCATCTACGAGCAGTACTTC.

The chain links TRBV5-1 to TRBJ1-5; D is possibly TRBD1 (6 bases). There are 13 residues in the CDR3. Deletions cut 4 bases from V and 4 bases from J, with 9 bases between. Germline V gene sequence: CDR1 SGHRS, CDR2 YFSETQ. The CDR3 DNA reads TGCGCCAGCAGCCCGGACAGTAATCAGCCCCAGCATTTT. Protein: CASSPDSNQPQHF.

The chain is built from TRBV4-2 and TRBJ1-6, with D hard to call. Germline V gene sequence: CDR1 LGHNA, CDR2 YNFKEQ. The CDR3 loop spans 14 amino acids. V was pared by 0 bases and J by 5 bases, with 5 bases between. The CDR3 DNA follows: TGTGCCAGCAGCCAAGACAGAAATAATTCACCCCTCCACTTT. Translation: CASSQDRNNSPLHF.

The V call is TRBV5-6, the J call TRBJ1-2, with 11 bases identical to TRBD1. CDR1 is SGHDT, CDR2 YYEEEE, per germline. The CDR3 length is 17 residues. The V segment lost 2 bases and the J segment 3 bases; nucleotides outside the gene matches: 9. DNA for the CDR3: TGTGCCAGCAGCTTAATACAAAGGACAGGGGGCGACTATGGCTACACCTTC. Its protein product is CASSLIQRTGGDYGYTF.

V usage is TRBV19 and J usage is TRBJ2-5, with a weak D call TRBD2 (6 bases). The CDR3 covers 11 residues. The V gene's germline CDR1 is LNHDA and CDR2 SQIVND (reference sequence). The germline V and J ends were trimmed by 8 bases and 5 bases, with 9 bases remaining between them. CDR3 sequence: CASDGGETQYF. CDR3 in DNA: TGTGCCAGTGATGGGGGGGAGACCCAGTACTTC. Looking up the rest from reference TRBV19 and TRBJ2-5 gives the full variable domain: DGGITQSPKYLFRKEGQNVTLSCEQNLNHDAMYWYRQDPGQGLRLIYYSQIVNDFQKGDIAEGYSVSREKKESFPLTVTSAQKNPTAFYLCASDGGETQYFGPGTRLLVL.

CDR3 region: CASSIYDTYEQYF. In DNA form, the CDR3 reads TGTGCCAGTAGTATATATGACACCTACGAGCAGTACTTC. The chain uses TRBV19 and TRBJ2-7; the D is unclear. The CDR3 length is 13 residues. Germline V gene sequence: CDR1 LNHDA, CDR2 SQIVND (reference sequence). Trimming cost V 2 bases and J 2 bases, with 7 bases left between them.

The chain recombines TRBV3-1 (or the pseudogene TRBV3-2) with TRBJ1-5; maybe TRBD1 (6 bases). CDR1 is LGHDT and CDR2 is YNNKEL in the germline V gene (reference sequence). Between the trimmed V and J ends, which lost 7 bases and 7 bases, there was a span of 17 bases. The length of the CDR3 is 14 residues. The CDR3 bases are TGTGCCAGCACCCGGACAGCGTCAGGGCAGCCCCAGCATTTT. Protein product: CASTRTASGQPQHF.

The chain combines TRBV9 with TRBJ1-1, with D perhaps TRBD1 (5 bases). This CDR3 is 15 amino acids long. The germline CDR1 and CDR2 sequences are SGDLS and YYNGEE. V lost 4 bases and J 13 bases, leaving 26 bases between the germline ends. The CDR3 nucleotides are TGTGCCAGCAGCTCCAACAACATGGGAAAGGGGATTTTTTTCTTT. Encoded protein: CASSSNNMGKGIFFF. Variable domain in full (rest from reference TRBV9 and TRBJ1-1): DSGVTQTPKHLITATGQRVTLRCSPRSGDLSVYWYQQSLDQGLQFLIQYYNGEERAKGNILERFSAQQFPDLHSELNLSSLELGDSALYFCASSSNNMGKGIFFFGQGTRLTVV.

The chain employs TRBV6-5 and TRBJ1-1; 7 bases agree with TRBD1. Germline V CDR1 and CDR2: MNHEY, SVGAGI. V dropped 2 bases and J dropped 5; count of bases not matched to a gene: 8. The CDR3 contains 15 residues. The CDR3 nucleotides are TGTGCCAGCAGTTACACGACAGGGTTTGGGACTGAAGCTTTCTTT. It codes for CASSYTTGFGTEAFF.

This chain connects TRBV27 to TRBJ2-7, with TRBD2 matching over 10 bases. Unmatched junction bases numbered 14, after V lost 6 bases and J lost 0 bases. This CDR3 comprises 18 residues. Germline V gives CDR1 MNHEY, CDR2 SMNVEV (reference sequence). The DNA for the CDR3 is TGTGCCAGCAGCAAAGCGGGGGGGTTGTTTTTCGGCTCCTACGAGCAGTACTTC. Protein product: CASSKAGGLFFGSYEQYF.

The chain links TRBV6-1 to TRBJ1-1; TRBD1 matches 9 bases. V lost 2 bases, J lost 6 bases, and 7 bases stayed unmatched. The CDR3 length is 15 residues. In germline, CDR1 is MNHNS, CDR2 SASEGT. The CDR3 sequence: CASSEPGQGRSEAFF. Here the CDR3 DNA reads TGTGCCAGCAGTGAACCGGGACAGGGTCGCTCTGAAGCTTTCTTT.

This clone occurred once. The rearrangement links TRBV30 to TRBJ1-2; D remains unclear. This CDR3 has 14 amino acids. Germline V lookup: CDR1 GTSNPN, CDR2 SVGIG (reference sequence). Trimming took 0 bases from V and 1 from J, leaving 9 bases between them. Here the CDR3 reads CAWSVFGVNYGYTF. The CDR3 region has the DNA TGTGCCTGGAGTGTGTTCGGAGTTAACTATGGCTACACCTTC.

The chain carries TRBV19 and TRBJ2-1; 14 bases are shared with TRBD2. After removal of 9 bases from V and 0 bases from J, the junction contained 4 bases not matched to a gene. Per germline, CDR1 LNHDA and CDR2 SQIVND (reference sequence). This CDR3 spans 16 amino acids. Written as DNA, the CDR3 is TGTGCCAGCCAAGGACTAGCGGGGGGCTCCTACAATGAGCAGTTCTTC. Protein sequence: CASQGLAGGSYNEQFF.

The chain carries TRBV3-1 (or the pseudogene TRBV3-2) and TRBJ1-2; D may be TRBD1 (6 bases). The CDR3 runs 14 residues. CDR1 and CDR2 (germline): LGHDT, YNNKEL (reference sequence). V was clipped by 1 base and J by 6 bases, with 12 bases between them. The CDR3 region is CASSQVQGPHGYTF. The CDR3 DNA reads TGTGCCAGCAGCCAAGTGCAGGGGCCCCATGGCTACACCTTC.

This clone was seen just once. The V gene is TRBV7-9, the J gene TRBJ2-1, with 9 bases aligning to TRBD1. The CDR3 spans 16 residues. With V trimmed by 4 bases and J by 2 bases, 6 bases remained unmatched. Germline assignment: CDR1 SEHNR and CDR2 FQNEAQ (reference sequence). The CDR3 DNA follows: TGTGCCAGCAGCTCAAGGACAGGGGTTGCCTACAATGAGCAGTTCTTC. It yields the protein CASSSRTGVAYNEQFF. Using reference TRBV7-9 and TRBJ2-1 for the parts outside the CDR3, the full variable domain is DTGVSQNPRHKITKRGQNVTFRCDPISEHNRLYWYRQTLGQGPEFLTYFQNEAQLEKSRLLSDRFSAERPKGSFSTLEIQRTEQGDSAMYLCASSSRTGVAYNEQFFGPGTRLTVL.

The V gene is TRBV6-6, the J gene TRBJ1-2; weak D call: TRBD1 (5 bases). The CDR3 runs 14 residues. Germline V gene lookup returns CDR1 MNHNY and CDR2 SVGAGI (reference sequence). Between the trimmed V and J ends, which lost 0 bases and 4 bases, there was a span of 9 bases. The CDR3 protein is CASSYSDRSYGYTF. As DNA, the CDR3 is TGTGCCAGCAGTTACTCAGACAGATCCTATGGCTACACCTTC.

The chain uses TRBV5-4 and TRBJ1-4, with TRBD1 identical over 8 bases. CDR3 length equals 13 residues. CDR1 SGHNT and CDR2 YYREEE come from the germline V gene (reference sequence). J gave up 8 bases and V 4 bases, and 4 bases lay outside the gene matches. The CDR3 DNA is TGTGCCAGCAGCCAGGGGGCTCGGGAAAAACTGTTTTTT. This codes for CASSQGAREKLFF.

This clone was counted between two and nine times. The CDR3 bases are TGCGCCAGCAGCCAAGGGACGGACAGAGGCTACACCTTC. Translating gives CASSQGTDRGYTF. V gene TRBV4-1 combines with J gene TRBJ1-2; TRBD1 might be the D (6 bases). Trimming took 1 base from V and 8 from J, leaving 11 bases between them. CDR1 and CDR2 (germline): MGHRA, YSYEKL. The CDR3 runs 13 residues.

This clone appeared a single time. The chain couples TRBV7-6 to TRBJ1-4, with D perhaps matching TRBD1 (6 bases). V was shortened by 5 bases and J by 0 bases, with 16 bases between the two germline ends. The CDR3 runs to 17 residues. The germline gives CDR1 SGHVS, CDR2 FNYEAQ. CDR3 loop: CASSRERGQSTNEKLFF. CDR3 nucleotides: TGTGCCAGCAGCCGAGAACGGGGACAATCAACTAATGAAAAACTGTTTTTT.

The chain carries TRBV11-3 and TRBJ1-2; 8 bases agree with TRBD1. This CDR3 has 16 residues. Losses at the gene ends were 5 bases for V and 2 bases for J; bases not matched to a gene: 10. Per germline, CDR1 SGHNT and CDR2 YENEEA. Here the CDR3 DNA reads TGTGCCAGCAGCCCGCGGACAGGGCGGACGAACTATGGCTACACCTTC. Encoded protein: CASSPRTGRTNYGYTF.

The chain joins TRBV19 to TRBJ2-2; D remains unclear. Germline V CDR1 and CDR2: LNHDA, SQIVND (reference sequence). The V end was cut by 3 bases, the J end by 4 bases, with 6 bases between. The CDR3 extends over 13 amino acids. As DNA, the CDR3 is TGTGCCAGTAGTATTCAGTTCACCGGGGAGCTGTTTTTT. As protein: CASSIQFTGELFF.